This T cell receptor beta chain was retrieved from a study of OX40 agonist ivuxolimab in advanced cancers. On the study more broadly: Therapy given before enrollment (anti-PD-1, anti-PD-L1 or anti-CTLA-4) was allowed, and around 40% had some.

Profiled with immunoSEQ multiplex PCR; TCRdb holds only in-frame clones, not every one. The sample includes over 55,000 clones, 91% seen only once; the top ten take 2.2%. The CDR3 spans 14 residues. Germline V gene lookup returns CDR1 SGHTA and CDR2 FQGNSA. V shed 3 bases and J 7 bases; nucleotides not matched to a gene: 5. Broader study findings: Antigens targeted by the expanded peripheral T cells were not determined.

With regard to this clone: The antigen is undetermined.

The chain recombines TRBV7-2 with TRBJ2-1; 8 positions agree with TRBD2. The TCR comes from an adult with an advanced solid tumor such as melanoma, head and neck, liver or kidney cancer. The starting material was CD4+ or CD8+ T cells sorted from blood, obtained in a trial of the OX40 agonist ivuxolimab. The CDR3 loop reads CASSLASGWNEQFF. For the CDR3, the DNA is TGTGCCAGCAGCTTGGCTAGCGGGTGGAATGAGCAGTTCTTC.